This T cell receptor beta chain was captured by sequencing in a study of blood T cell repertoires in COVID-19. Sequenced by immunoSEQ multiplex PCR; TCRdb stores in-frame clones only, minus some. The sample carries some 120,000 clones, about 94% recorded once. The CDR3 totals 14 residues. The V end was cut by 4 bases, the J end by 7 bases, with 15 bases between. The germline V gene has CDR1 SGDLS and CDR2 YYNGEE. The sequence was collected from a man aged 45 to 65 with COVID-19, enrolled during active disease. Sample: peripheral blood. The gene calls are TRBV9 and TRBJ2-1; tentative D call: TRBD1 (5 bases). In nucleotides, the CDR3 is TGTGCCAGCAGCCCGCGACAGCTAGTAAATGAGCAGTTCTTC. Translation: CASSPRQLVNEQFF.